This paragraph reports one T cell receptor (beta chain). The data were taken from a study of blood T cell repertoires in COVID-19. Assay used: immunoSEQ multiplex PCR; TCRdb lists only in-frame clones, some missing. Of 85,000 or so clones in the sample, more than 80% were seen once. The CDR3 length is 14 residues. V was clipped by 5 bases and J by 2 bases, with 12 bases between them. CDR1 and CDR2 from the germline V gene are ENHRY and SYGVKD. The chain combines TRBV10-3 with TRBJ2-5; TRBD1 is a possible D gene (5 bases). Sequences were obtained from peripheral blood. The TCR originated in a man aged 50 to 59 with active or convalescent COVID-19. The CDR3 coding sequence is TGTGCCATCAGTTCCACAGGTCGACAAGAGACCCAGTACTTC. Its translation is CAISSTGRQETQYF.